Shown below are 10 T cell receptor beta chains from a single sample sequenced in a study of shared clonotypes between healthy human individuals. Sequenced by immunoSEQ multiplex PCR; TCRdb stores in-frame clones only, minus some. The table records 450,000 to 550,000 clones, around 74% of them present only once. The sequencing sample was made of PBMCs. The receptors shown here come from a woman aged 40 to 49 in good health. Some clones in this sample may be carry-over from other donors' samples.

V gene TRBV28 combines with J gene TRBJ1-4; D unresolved. V dropped 3 bases and J dropped 0 bases, with 8 bases sitting between them. CDR1 is MDHEN and CDR2 is SYDVKM in the germline V gene. The CDR3 sequence is 15 residues long. The CDR3 bases are TGTGCCAGCAGTTTTGTCGGGGCAACTAATGAAAAACTGTTTTTT. It yields the protein CASSFVGATNEKLFF.

The chain employs TRBV30 and TRBJ1-1, with TRBD1 matching over 11 bases. The CDR3 length is 13 residues. Germline loops: CDR1 GTSNPN, CDR2 SVGIG (reference sequence). After removal of 4 bases from V and 11 bases from J, the junction contained 9 bases not matched to a gene. Here the CDR3 DNA reads TGTGCCTGGACCCCCGGACAGGGGGCGTTTGCTTTCTTT. Translating it yields CAWTPGQGAFAFF.

To note about this clone: At the DNA level, this CDR3 is encoded by other sequences in the same sample as well. The chain recombines TRBV28 with TRBJ2-5, with TRBD1 matching 8 bases. The germline gives CDR1 MDHEN, CDR2 SYDVKM. Losses at the gene ends were 4 bases for V and 4 bases for J; bases not matched to a gene: 5. The CDR3 is 14 amino acids. CDR3 bases: TGTGCCAGCAGTTCCCCCACAGGGGGAGAGACCCAGTACTTC. Translation: CASSSPTGGETQYF.

This rearrangement joins TRBV19 to TRBJ2-4; D is unclear. The V end was cut by 5 bases, the J end by 15 bases, with 17 bases between. This CDR3 is 12 amino acids long. Germline V gene data show CDR1 as LNHDA and CDR2 as SQIVND (reference sequence). Here the CDR3 reads CASSSPGLLMYF. Written as DNA, the CDR3 is TGTGCCAGTAGTTCTCCGGGCCTCCTGATGTACTTC.

On this clone: Since a much larger clone is just one base distant, this may be a read error. V and J are TRBV13 and TRBJ2-3, with D unresolved. Between the trimmed V and J ends, which lost 1 base and 5 bases, there was a span of 4 bases. The CDR3 runs to 12 residues. The germline CDR1 and CDR2 sequences are PRHDT and FYEKMQ (reference sequence). The CDR3: CASSLVLDTQYF. In DNA, the CDR3 is TGTGCCAGCAGCTTAGTCTTAGATACGCAGTATTTT. Combining the CDR3 with reference TRBV13 and TRBJ2-3 gives the whole variable domain AAGVIQSPRHLIKEKRETATLKCYPIPRHDTVYWYQQGPGQDPQFLISFYEKMQSDKGSIPDRFSAQQFSDYHSELNMSSLELGDSALYFCASSLVLDTQYFGPGTRLTVL.

This chain links TRBV7-8 with TRBJ1-2, with 7 bases matching TRBD1. The germline gives CDR1 SGHVS, CDR2 FQNEAQ. This CDR3 contains 17 residues. V shed 5 bases and J 4 bases; nucleotides not matched to a gene: 16. CDR3 amino acids: CASSTTGTEAAGYGYTF. CDR3 coding DNA: TGTGCCAGCAGCACAACCGGGACAGAGGCAGCGGGCTATGGCTACACCTTC.

The V call is TRBV7-8, the J call TRBJ2-7; perhaps D is TRBD1 or TRBD2 (6 bases each). CDR3 length equals 13 residues. V was cut by 2 bases and J by 5 bases, with 10 bases left in between. The germline gives CDR1 SGHVS, CDR2 FQNEAQ. The CDR3 is CASSLPRGDEQYF. The CDR3 DNA reads as TGTGCCAGCAGCTTACCTAGGGGGGACGAGCAGTACTTC.

This rearrangement joins TRBV6-5 to TRBJ2-2, with D perhaps matching TRBD1 or TRBD2 (5 bases each). Germline V gene sequence: CDR1 MNHEY, CDR2 SVGAGI. The CDR3 sequence is 14 residues long. Trimming cost V 6 bases and J 4 bases, with 12 bases left between them. The CDR3 coding sequence is TGTGCCAGCAGGTCGGGGCCTTTCACCGGGGAGCTGTTTTTT. This codes for CASRSGPFTGELFF.

This clone has only a few counts. The chain carries TRBV6-5 and TRBJ2-7; 7 bases are shared with TRBD1. Trimming cost V 5 bases and J 2 bases; bases outside gene matches: 6. This CDR3 contains 14 residues. Germline CDR1 reads MNHEY; CDR2 reads SVGAGI. The CDR3 coding sequence is TGTGCCAGCAGTCCCACAGGGGTACCCTACGAGCAGTACTTC. It codes for CASSPTGVPYEQYF.

The rearrangement joins TRBV2 to TRBJ2-7, with D tentatively TRBD2 (6 bases). The CDR3 loop spans 16 amino acids. Germline assignment: CDR1 SNHLY and CDR2 FYNNEI. Between the trimmed V and J ends, which lost 6 bases and 2 bases, there was a span of 20 bases. The CDR3 nucleotides read TGTGCCAGCAGGGACCCCGGGACTGCGAGGACCTACGAGCAGTACTTC. It is translated as CASRDPGTARTYEQYF.